Below, one T cell receptor (beta chain) is given with its context. What it recognizes is unknown. The data stem from a study of T-cell memory formation after mild COVID-19. Study-level points and caveats: Mostly located in CM and EM were contracting CD4+ clones, with contracting CD8+ clones located in EMRA.

Each CDR3 protein gets one entry after TCRdb re-called the 5' RACE reads with MiXCR. The sample includes roughly 240,000 distinct CDR3 sequences, under 20% seen only once; the top ten take 22%. The germline V gene encodes CDR1 SGHDT and CDR2 YYEEEE. The germline V and J ends were trimmed by 0 bases and 3 bases, with 9 bases remaining between them. The CDR3 runs to 14 residues. This receptor was obtained from a man aged 18 to 35 who had mild COVID-19 (a few samples of this study predate the infection). Cell type and time point are not known. The chain recombines TRBV5-6 with TRBJ1-2; D is possibly TRBD1 (5 bases). Input material: PBMCs or a T cell subset sorted from them (not recorded which). CDR3 residues: CASSLGGMHYGYTF. CDR3 nucleotide sequence: TGTGCCAGCAGCTTGGGGGGGATGCACTATGGCTACACCTTC.